This T cell receptor beta chain was sequenced in a study of cytomegalovirus exposure and HLA in healthy donors. V was shortened by 6 bases and J by 2 bases, with 16 bases between the two germline ends. CDR1 SGHAT and CDR2 FQNNGV come from the germline V gene. The CDR3 length is 16 residues. Primers: 60 Vbeta forward and 13 Jbeta reverse. Here immunoSEQ multiplex PCR was the method, and the copy in TCRdb shows in-frame clones only, minus some. This sample has around 210,000 clones, with around 80% found just once. The receptor's source is a boy younger than 18 in good health and CMV-seronegative. The source material was PBMCs. This rearrangement joins TRBV11-2 to TRBJ2-2; possibly TRBD2 for D (5 bases). The DNA of the CDR3 is TGTGCCAGCAGAACAACGGTCAGCGGTAACACCGGGGAGCTGTTTTTT. Translation: CASRTTVSGNTGELFF.